One and the same sample provided the 10 T cell receptor beta chains below, sequenced in a study of cytomegalovirus exposure and HLA in healthy donors. The primer mix had 60 Vbeta and 13 Jbeta primers. TCRdb's table, derived via immunoSEQ multiplex PCR, lists solely in-frame clones and lacks some. This sample has about 200,000 clones; roughly 78% occur once, and the top ten carry under 4.5%. Sequenced: PBMCs. These receptors were taken from a woman aged 25-40 years in good health and CMV-seropositive.

The V and J genes are TRBV28 and TRBJ2-2; D possibly corresponds to TRBD2 (6 bases). Germline CDR1 MDHEN, CDR2 SYDVKM. V was shortened by 5 bases and J by 0 bases, with 16 bases between the two germline ends. This CDR3 has 17 residues. The CDR3 sequence is CASSPLPSDANTGELFF. CDR3 DNA: TGTGCCAGCAGTCCCTTACCTAGCGACGCGAACACCGGGGAGCTGTTTTTT.

The V and J genes are TRBV5-1 and TRBJ1-2; no definite D call. The ends were cut back, 0 bases at V and 6 bases at J, with 12 bases in the middle. The CDR3 extends over 14 amino acids. CDR1 SGHRS and CDR2 YFSETQ come from the germline V gene. The CDR3 spells CASSLGFPQDGYTF. DNA of the CDR3: TGCGCCAGCAGCTTGGGTTTCCCCCAGGATGGCTACACCTTC. Drawing the rest from reference TRBV5-1 and TRBJ1-2, the complete variable domain is KAGVTQTPRYLIKTRGQQVTLSCSPISGHRSVSWYQQTPGQGLQFLFEYFSETQRNKGNFPGRFSGRQFSNSRSEMNVSTLELGDSALYLCASSLGFPQDGYTFGSGTRLTVV.

This chain connects TRBV18 to TRBJ2-1; TRBD2 aligns across 8 bases. The CDR3 contains 15 residues. Trimming removed 1 base from V and 10 bases from J; junction bases left unmatched: 9. Germline V lookup: CDR1 KGHSH, CDR2 LQKENI. CDR3 amino acids: CASSPLTAGAGEQFF. The CDR3 DNA is TGTGCCAGCTCACCACTAACAGCGGGGGCGGGGGAGCAGTTCTTC.

This rearrangement joins TRBV5-6 to TRBJ2-4; D gene uncertain. From germline, CDR1 is SGHDT and CDR2 YYEEEE. Deletions cut 4 bases from V and 6 bases from J, with 8 bases between. The CDR3 runs to 12 residues. The DNA of the CDR3 is TGTGCCAGCAGCGCAAGTAGAAACATTCAGTACTTC. It codes for CASSASRNIQYF. Variable domain in full (rest from reference TRBV5-6 and TRBJ2-4): DAGVTQSPTHLIKTRGQQVTLRCSPKSGHDTVSWYQQALGQGPQFIFQYYEEEERQRGNFPDRFSGHQFPNYSSELNVNALLLGDSALYLCASSASRNIQYFGAGTRLSVL.

V and J are TRBV9 and TRBJ1-1, with 8 bases identical to TRBD1. J lost 0 bases, V lost 3 bases, and 4 bases had no gene match. CDR3 length: 15 residues. Germline CDR1 reads SGDLS; CDR2 reads YYNGEE. The DNA for the CDR3 is TGTGCCAGCAGCGCGACAGGGGACCTGAACACTGAAGCTTTCTTT. Its protein product is CASSATGDLNTEAFF.

This clone has a single count. The chain is built from TRBV10-3 and TRBJ2-7; TRBD2 is a possible D gene (6 bases). Per the germline V gene, CDR1 is ENHRY and CDR2 is SYGVKD. This CDR3 contains 13 residues. Trimming pared 6 bases from V and 0 bases from J, leaving 9 bases between. CDR3 in amino acids: CAIRDGGSYEQYF. CDR3 nucleotide sequence: TGTGCCATCAGGGACGGGGGCTCCTACGAGCAGTACTTC.

This clone was counted a single time. This rearrangement joins TRBV4-2 to TRBJ2-7, with TRBD1 identical over 8 bases. The CDR3 extends over 15 amino acids. The V gene's germline CDR1 is LGHNA and CDR2 YNFKEQ. With 1 base clipped from V and 5 bases from J, the junction kept 7 bases outside the gene matches. DNA of the CDR3: TGTGCCAGCAGCCAAGGGGCAGGGGGCAGCCACGAGCAGTACTTC. This gives the protein CASSQGAGGSHEQYF.

This rearrangement joins TRBV9 to TRBJ1-1, with 7 bases that match TRBD1. Per the germline V gene, CDR1 is SGDLS and CDR2 is YYNGEE. There are 15 residues in the CDR3. The junction had 7 bases not matched to a gene; V was cut back by 3 bases and J by 2 bases. CDR3 DNA sequence: TGTGCCAGCAGCGGTCGGACAGGTGCTAACACTGAAGCTTTCTTT. It yields the protein CASSGRTGANTEAFF.

V usage is TRBV4-1 and J usage is TRBJ1-2, with 9 bases aligning to TRBD1. In germline, CDR1 is MGHRA, CDR2 YSYEKL. The CDR3 length is 16 residues. V shed 0 bases and J 2 bases; nucleotides not matched to a gene: 4. CDR3 DNA: TGCGCCAGCAGCCAAGAGTGGGACAGGGCGAACTATGGCTACACCTTC. Its protein is CASSQEWDRANYGYTF.

The chain joins TRBV7-9 to TRBJ1-1; possible D gene TRBD1, 6 bases. Germline assignment: CDR1 SEHNR and CDR2 FQNEAQ (reference sequence). The CDR3 runs to 15 residues. Trimming pared 4 bases from V and 5 bases from J, leaving 17 bases between. The CDR3: CASSSVGGQGTEAFF. The CDR3 DNA reads as TGTGCCAGCAGCTCAGTGGGGGGGCAGGGAACTGAAGCTTTCTTT.